This record looks at one T cell receptor beta chain sequence and its context. No antigen is known for it. The time point denotes: cycle 4 day 1 (C4D1), after 5 to 7 weeks of nivolumab. Every patient experienced relapse after autologous stem cell transplantation, and brentuximab vedotin exposure varied. Sequencing was performed with immunoSEQ multiplex PCR; in TCRdb, only in-frame clones are kept and a portion is missing. The sample shows 110,000 or so clones, roughly nine tenths of them seen only once. The data belong to a study of PD-1 blockade in classical Hodgkin lymphoma. Trimming at V came to 4 bases and at J to 3 bases, leaving 7 bases not matched to a gene. Germline CDR1 and CDR2: KGHSH and LQKENI. The CDR3 is 15 residues long. General study points: With respect to the repertoire differences, their causes, possibly disease activity or prior therapy, remain undefined. When set against healthy donors, newly diagnosed patients were reported to show lower baseline TCR diversity. Baseline diversity resembling that of newly diagnosed patients was seen in complete responders.

The rearrangement joins TRBV18 to TRBJ1-2; 8 nucleotides line up with TRBD1. The sequence was collected from a human donor with classical Hodgkin lymphoma. Sequencing used peripheral blood mononuclear cells (PBMCs), obtained before the fourth cycle of nivolumab. The CDR3 spells CASSHRQGNDYGYTF. The CDR3 nucleotides are TGTGCCAGCTCACACCGACAGGGGAACGACTATGGCTACACCTTC.